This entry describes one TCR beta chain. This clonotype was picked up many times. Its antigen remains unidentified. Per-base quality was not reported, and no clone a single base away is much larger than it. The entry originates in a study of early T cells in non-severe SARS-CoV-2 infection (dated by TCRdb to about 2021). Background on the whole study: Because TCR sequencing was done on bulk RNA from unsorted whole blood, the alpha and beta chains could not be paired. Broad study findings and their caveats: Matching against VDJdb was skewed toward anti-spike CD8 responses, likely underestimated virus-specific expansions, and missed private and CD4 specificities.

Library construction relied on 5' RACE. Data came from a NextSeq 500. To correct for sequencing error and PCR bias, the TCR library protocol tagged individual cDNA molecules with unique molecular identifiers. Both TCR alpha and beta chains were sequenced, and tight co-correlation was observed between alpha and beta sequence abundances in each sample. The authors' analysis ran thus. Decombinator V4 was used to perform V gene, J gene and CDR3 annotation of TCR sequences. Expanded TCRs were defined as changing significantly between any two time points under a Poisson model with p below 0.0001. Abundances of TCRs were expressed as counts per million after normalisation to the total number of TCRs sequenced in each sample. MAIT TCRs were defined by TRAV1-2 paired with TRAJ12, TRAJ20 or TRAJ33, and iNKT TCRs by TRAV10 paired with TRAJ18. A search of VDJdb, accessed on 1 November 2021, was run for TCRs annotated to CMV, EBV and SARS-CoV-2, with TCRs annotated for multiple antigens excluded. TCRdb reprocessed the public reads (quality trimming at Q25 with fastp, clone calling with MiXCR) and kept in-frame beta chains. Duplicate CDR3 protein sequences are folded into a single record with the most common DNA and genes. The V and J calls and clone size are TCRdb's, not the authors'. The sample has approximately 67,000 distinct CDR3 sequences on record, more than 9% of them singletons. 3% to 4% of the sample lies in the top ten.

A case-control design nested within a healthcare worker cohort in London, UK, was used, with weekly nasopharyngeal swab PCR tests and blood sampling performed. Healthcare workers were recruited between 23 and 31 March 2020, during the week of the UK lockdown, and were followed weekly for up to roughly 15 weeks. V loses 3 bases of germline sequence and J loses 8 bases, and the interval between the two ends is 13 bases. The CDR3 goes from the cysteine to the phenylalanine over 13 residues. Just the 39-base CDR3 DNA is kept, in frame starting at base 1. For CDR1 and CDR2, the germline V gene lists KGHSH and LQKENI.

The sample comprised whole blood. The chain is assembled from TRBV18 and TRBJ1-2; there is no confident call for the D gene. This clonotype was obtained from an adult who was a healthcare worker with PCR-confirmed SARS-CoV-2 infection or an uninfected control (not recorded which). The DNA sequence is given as TGTGCCAGCTCACCCGCTCCCGACCGGGGCTACACCTTC. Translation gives CASSPAPDRGYTF.